The 6 T cell receptor beta chains listed next were all sequenced from one sample in a study of cytomegalovirus exposure and HLA in healthy donors. With 60 Vbeta and 13 Jbeta primers, the PCR was carried out. Clones were read by immunoSEQ multiplex PCR, and TCRdb kept only the in-frame ones, dropping some. There are about 150,000 clones in the sample; 60% to 85% occur only once, and about 4% lies in the top ten. Input material: PBMCs. The receptors stem from a woman aged 40 to 50 in good health and CMV-seronegative.

The chain couples TRBV6-5 to TRBJ2-7; D might be TRBD1 (5 bases). The CDR3 is 14 residues long. The germline gives CDR1 MNHEY, CDR2 SVGAGI. The V and J ends lost 2 bases and 0 bases respectively, with 8 bases between them. CDR3 sequence reads: CASSYQGSSYEQYF. The CDR3 bases are TGTGCCAGCAGTTACCAGGGTAGCTCCTACGAGCAGTACTTC.

CDR3 nucleotide sequence: TGCGCCAGCAGCCAAGTAGGAGGGACGGAGAATGAAAAACTGTTTTTT. Its protein is CASSQVGGTENEKLFF. V and J are TRBV4-1 and TRBJ1-4, with a possible D match to TRBD1 (5 bases). The germline V and J ends were trimmed by 1 base and 5 bases, with 14 bases remaining between them. The CDR3 covers 16 residues. Germline assignment: CDR1 MGHRA and CDR2 YSYEKL.

The chain couples TRBV4-2 to TRBJ1-2; a weak D match, TRBD1 (5 bases). Germline V gene lookup returns CDR1 LGHNA and CDR2 YNFKEQ. Trimming pared 1 base from V and 4 bases from J, leaving 16 bases between. This CDR3 spans 16 amino acids. DNA of the CDR3: TGTGCCAGCAGCCAAGGGAGCGGGGCCAAGGTCTATGGCTACACCTTC. It yields the protein CASSQGSGAKVYGYTF.

This rearrangement joins TRBV2 to TRBJ1-2; a weak D match, TRBD1 (6 bases). CDR3 size: 14 residues. Trimming took 7 bases from V and 8 from J, leaving 20 bases between them. Germline CDR1 reads SNHLY; CDR2 reads FYNNEI. CDR3: CASTFMTGTGGYTF. Here the CDR3 DNA reads TGTGCCAGCACTTTTATGACAGGAACGGGGGGCTACACCTTC.

The chain carries TRBV2 and TRBJ2-1, with D tentatively TRBD2 (5 bases). V was clipped by 4 bases and J by 8 bases, with 12 bases between them. The CDR3 extends over 13 amino acids. Germline loops: CDR1 SNHLY, CDR2 FYNNEI. CDR3: CASSGSGNDEQFF. For the CDR3, the DNA is TGTGCCAGCAGTGGTTCCGGGAACGATGAGCAGTTCTTC.

This chain links TRBV19 with TRBJ1-5, with a possible D match to TRBD1 (6 bases). Trimming left V 6 bases short and J 7 bases short, with 19 bases between. The CDR3 spans 15 residues. CDR1 and CDR2 from the germline V gene are LNHDA and SQIVND (reference sequence). This chain's CDR3 is CASRESQGRGQPQHF. The DNA for the CDR3 is TGTGCCAGTAGGGAGTCCCAGGGGAGAGGGCAGCCCCAGCATTTT. The full variable domain, with the rest looked up from reference TRBV19 and TRBJ1-5, is DGGITQSPKYLFRKEGQNVTLSCEQNLNHDAMYWYRQDPGQGLRLIYYSQIVNDFQKGDIAEGYSVSREKKESFPLTVTSAQKNPTAFYLCASRESQGRGQPQHFGDGTRLSIL.